A single sample is the source of the 26 T cell receptor beta chains below, sequenced in a study of TIL therapy for anti-PD-1-resistant metastatic lung cancer. Sequencing used immunoSEQ v3. Sequenced by immunoSEQ multiplex PCR; TCRdb stores in-frame clones only, minus some. This sample has fewer than 40,000 clones, with 74% found just once. As for time point: pre-treatment sample, taken before nivolumab and TIL therapy. The material was blood, obtained at baseline. The receptors shown here come from a woman aged 30 to 85 with non-small cell lung cancer.

This clone came up once. The rearrangement joins TRBV6-1 to TRBJ2-2; the D call may be TRBD1 or TRBD2 (5 bases each). V was pared by 4 bases and J by 2 bases, with 14 bases between. CDR3 size: 16 residues. Germline V gene sequence: CDR1 MNHNS, CDR2 SASEGT. CDR3 amino acids: CASSGTGPPNTGELFF. CDR3 nucleotides: TGTGCCAGCAGTGGGACGGGACCGCCAAACACCGGGGAGCTGTTTTTT.

Judged by abundance, this clone is medium-sized (0.01 to 0.1%). The chain couples TRBV5-8 to TRBJ1-5, with D unclear. The V end lost 4 bases, the J end lost 6 bases, and 11 bases lay between the germline ends. The CDR3 loop spans 13 amino acids. The germline gives CDR1 SGHTS, CDR2 YDEGEE. The CDR3 DNA reads TGTGCCAGCAGCCGAGCAGTTGGTCAGCCCCAGCATTTT. This codes for CASSRAVGQPQHF.

V gene TRBV19 combines with J gene TRBJ2-5, with TRBD2 identical over 9 bases. The CDR3 has 14 amino acids. Germline V lookup: CDR1 LNHDA, CDR2 SQIVND (reference sequence). The V and J ends lost 7 bases and 2 bases, in that order; junction bases with no gene match: 5. The CDR3 protein is CASTASGIQETQYF. The DNA of the CDR3 is TGTGCCAGTACGGCTAGCGGGATACAAGAGACCCAGTACTTC.

This clone was seen once. The J gene is TRBJ1-1, the V gene TRBV30, with 11 bases identical to TRBD1. Germline values: CDR1 GTSNPN, CDR2 SVGIG (reference sequence). The CDR3 is made up of 12 amino acids. V lost 2 bases, J lost 8 bases, and 1 base stayed unmatched. The DNA of the CDR3 is TGTGCCTGGAGTTGGGACAGGGGGGAAGCTTTCTTT. Its protein product is CAWSWDRGEAFF. The entire variable domain, with the rest obtained from reference TRBV30 and TRBJ1-1, is as follows: SQTIHQWPATLVQPVGSPLSLECTVEGTSNPNLYWYRQAAGRGLQLLFYSVGIGQISSEVPQNLSASRPQDRQFILSSKKLLLSDSGFYLCAWSWDRGEAFFGQGTRLTVV.

CDR3 protein: CASSTHTSGKTGELFF. CDR3 DNA: TGTGCCAGTTCAACACATACTAGCGGAAAGACCGGGGAGCTGTTTTTT. The chain recombines TRBV19 with TRBJ2-2; 8 positions agree with TRBD2. V lost 8 bases to trimming and J lost 5 bases; unmatched junction nucleotides: 13. Germline CDR1 is LNHDA and CDR2 is SQIVND (reference sequence). This CDR3 has 16 residues.

Here the CDR3 reads CASSILVAGATGELFF. CDR3 sequence (DNA): TGTGCCAGTAGTATTTTGGTAGCGGGAGCCACCGGGGAGCTGTTTTTT. V usage is TRBV19 and J usage is TRBJ2-2, with 9 positions matching TRBD2. Germline assignment: CDR1 LNHDA and CDR2 SQIVND (reference sequence). This CDR3 has 16 amino acids. V shed 3 bases and J 4 bases; nucleotides not matched to a gene: 6.

The rearrangement uses TRBV30 and TRBJ2-7; D gene unclear. The ends were cut back, 1 base at V and 9 bases at J, with 7 bases in the middle. Germline assignment: CDR1 GTSNPN and CDR2 SVGIG (reference sequence). CDR3 length: 10 residues. The CDR3 coding sequence is TGTGCCTGGAGTGGCCCCGTGCAGTACTTC. Its translation: CAWSGPVQYF. Combining the CDR3 with reference TRBV30 and TRBJ2-7 gives the whole variable domain SQTIHQWPATLVQPVGSPLSLECTVEGTSNPNLYWYRQAAGRGLQLLFYSVGIGQISSEVPQNLSASRPQDRQFILSSKKLLLSDSGFYLCAWSGPVQYFGPGTRLTVT.

The chain is built from TRBV6-6 and TRBJ2-7; 8 bases fit TRBD1. The ends lost 4 bases at V and 7 bases at J; junction bases unmatched: 6. The CDR3 loop spans 13 amino acids. Germline lookup yields CDR1 MNHNY and CDR2 SVGAGI (reference sequence). The CDR3 sequence: CASSSGGSREQYF. The CDR3 bases are TGTGCCAGCAGTTCAGGGGGCTCGAGAGAGCAGTACTTC.

CDR3 coding DNA: TGTGCCTGGAGTAGGACACCTCTAGGCTATGGCTACACCTTC. Protein sequence: CAWSRTPLGYGYTF. This rearrangement joins TRBV30 to TRBJ1-2, with D maybe TRBD1 (5 bases). CDR3 size: 14 residues. V lost 2 bases, J lost 4 bases, and 14 bases lay in between. CDR1 is GTSNPN and CDR2 is SVGIG in the germline V gene (reference sequence).

The sample holds a few counts of this clone. V usage is TRBV30 and J usage is TRBJ1-3; D remains unclear. Per the germline V gene, CDR1 is GTSNPN and CDR2 is SVGIG (reference sequence). V lost 3 bases and J 4 bases, leaving 10 bases between the germline ends. The CDR3 is 13 residues long. CDR3 bases: TGTGCCTGGAGGGCTTGGAGCGGAAACACCATATATTTT. Translation gives CAWRAWSGNTIYF. Together with reference TRBV30 and TRBJ1-3, the CDR3 gives the full variable domain: SQTIHQWPATLVQPVGSPLSLECTVEGTSNPNLYWYRQAAGRGLQLLFYSVGIGQISSEVPQNLSASRPQDRQFILSSKKLLLSDSGFYLCAWRAWSGNTIYFGEGSWLTVV.

The chain carries TRBV27 and TRBJ2-7; the D is unclear. Per germline, CDR1 MNHEY and CDR2 SMNVEV (reference sequence). This CDR3 contains 13 residues. Trimming stripped 6 bases from V and 4 bases from J, with 13 bases between. In DNA form, the CDR3 reads TGTGCCAGCAGAGGAGCCGTTAGGTACGAGCAGTACTTC. Protein: CASRGAVRYEQYF.

This rearrangement joins TRBV10-3 to TRBJ1-4, with D tentatively TRBD1 (5 bases). CDR1 and CDR2 (germline): ENHRY, SYGVKD. The V and J ends lost 3 bases and 8 bases respectively, with 10 bases between them. The CDR3 contains 13 residues. CDR3 amino acids: CAISDSGGEKLFF. In DNA, the CDR3 is TGTGCCATCAGTGATTCGGGGGGGGAAAAACTGTTTTTT.

CDR3: CASSQSTSGRPHEQYF. Here the CDR3 DNA reads TGCGCCAGCAGTCAATCGACTAGCGGGAGACCCCACGAGCAGTACTTC. The rearrangement joins TRBV23-1 to TRBJ2-7, with TRBD2 identical over 12 bases. TRBV23-1 is flagged as an ORF with uncertain function. This CDR3 is built from 16 residues. The V segment lost 0 bases and the J segment 5 bases; nucleotides outside the gene matches: 5.

CDR3 nucleotide sequence: TGTGCCAGTAGTAACAGGGGTCCCCAGCCCCAGCATTTT. As protein: CASSNRGPQPQHF. J is TRBJ1-5 and V is TRBV19, with 7 positions matching TRBD1. Losses at the gene ends were 4 bases for V and 7 bases for J; bases not matched to a gene: 4. This CDR3 spans 13 amino acids. Germline CDR1 and CDR2: LNHDA and SQIVND (reference sequence).

This clone was seen a few times. This chain joins TRBV30 and TRBJ1-3, with 9 nucleotides matching TRBD1. Unmatched junction bases numbered 6, after V lost 0 bases and J lost 3 bases. Germline V CDR1 and CDR2: GTSNPN, SVGIG (reference sequence). This CDR3 is 16 amino acids long. The DNA for the CDR3 is TGTGCCTGGAGTGTTCCGGGACAGGGTTATGGAAACACCATATATTTT. Protein: CAWSVPGQGYGNTIYF.

This sequence joins TRBV7-8 and TRBJ2-1, with D maybe TRBD1 (5 bases). V lost 2 bases and J 2 bases, leaving 10 bases between the germline ends. Per the germline V gene, CDR1 is SGHVS and CDR2 is FQNEAQ. This CDR3 has 15 amino acids. The CDR3 DNA follows: TGTGCCAGCAGCTTAACCGCAGGGCCCTACAATGAGCAGTTCTTC. Its translation is CASSLTAGPYNEQFF.

The chain carries TRBV30 and TRBJ2-3; no reliable D call. The CDR3 extends over 13 amino acids. Trimming removed 3 bases from V and 4 bases from J, with 11 bases in between. Germline assignment: CDR1 GTSNPN and CDR2 SVGIG (reference sequence). CDR3 in amino acids: CAWSTNAPDTQYF. The DNA for the CDR3 is TGTGCCTGGAGCACAAACGCCCCAGATACGCAGTATTTT.

This clone showed up just a few times. The chain recombines TRBV7-6 with TRBJ2-6, with D unresolved. Germline-derived CDR1 and CDR2 are SGHVS and FNYEAQ. CDR3 length: 15 amino acids. V lost 2 bases and J lost 0, with 5 bases in between. CDR3 DNA: TGTGCCAGCAGCTTAATTTTCTCTGGGGCCAACGTCCTGACTTTC. Encoded protein: CASSLIFSGANVLTF.

This clone was seen once. V usage is TRBV2 and J usage is TRBJ2-3; D unclear. Germline V gene lookup returns CDR1 SNHLY and CDR2 FYNNEI. Trimming left V 2 bases short and J 4 bases short, with 16 bases between. CDR3 length: 16 residues. CDR3 protein: CASSESFGYVADTQYF. The CDR3 coding sequence is TGTGCCAGCAGTGAAAGTTTTGGCTATGTGGCAGATACGCAGTATTTT. The full variable domain, rest sourced from reference TRBV2 and TRBJ2-3, is EPEVTQTPSHQVTQMGQEVILRCVPISNHLYFYWYRQILGQKVEFLVSFYNNEISEKSEIFDDQFSVERPDGSNFTLKIRSTKLEDSAMYFCASSESFGYVADTQYFGPGTRLTVL.

There are a few counts of this clone. This chain links TRBV19 with TRBJ2-6; TRBD1 is a possible D gene (5 bases). This CDR3 is 16 amino acids long. The V gene lost 7 bases and the J gene lost 1 base, with 14 bases spanning the gap. The germline V gene encodes CDR1 LNHDA and CDR2 SQIVND (reference sequence). CDR3 sequence (DNA): TGTGCCAGTAACGTTGCAGGGTTGTCTGGGGCCAACGTCCTGACTTTC. Translation gives CASNVAGLSGANVLTF.

This clone turned up a few times. The chain joins TRBV2 to TRBJ1-6; D unresolved. Trimming cost V 8 bases and J 9 bases, with 8 bases left between them. The length of the CDR3 is 11 residues. Germline V lookup: CDR1 SNHLY, CDR2 FYNNEI. The CDR3 coding sequence is TGTGCCAGCGGTTGGGTTTCACCCCTCCACTTT. Amino acids: CASGWVSPLHF. Supplemented by reference TRBV2 and TRBJ1-6, the full variable domain reads EPEVTQTPSHQVTQMGQEVILRCVPISNHLYFYWYRQILGQKVEFLVSFYNNEISEKSEIFDDQFSVERPDGSNFTLKIRSTKLEDSAMYFCASGWVSPLHFGNGTRLTVT.

The genes are TRBV5-6 and TRBJ2-4; 10 bases fit TRBD2. V gave up 4 bases and J gave up 8 bases; unmatched junction bases: 9. Germline-derived CDR1 and CDR2 are SGHDT and YYEEEE. This CDR3 contains 15 residues. The CDR3 DNA is TGTGCCAGCAGCCCCCTAGCGGGAGAAGGGGACATTCAGTACTTC. This gives the protein CASSPLAGEGDIQYF.

The V call is TRBV5-6, the J call TRBJ2-5; D perhaps matches TRBD1 (6 bases). Germline V gives CDR1 SGHDT, CDR2 YYEEEE. Trimming removed 1 base from V and 3 bases from J, with 16 bases in between. The CDR3 has 16 residues. Here the CDR3 reads CASSLRAGAYEETQYF. The CDR3 coding sequence is TGTGCCAGCAGCTTGAGGGCAGGGGCGTATGAAGAGACCCAGTACTTC.

V gene TRBV11-2 combines with J gene TRBJ2-3; the D is unclear. Germline CDR1 and CDR2: SGHAT and FQNNGV. The CDR3 loop spans 16 amino acids. Trimming took off 1 base at V and 4 bases at J, with 15 bases between the two ends. The CDR3 region is CASSLGDWVLADTQYF. CDR3 DNA sequence: TGTGCCAGCAGCTTAGGGGATTGGGTTCTCGCAGATACGCAGTATTTT.

This rearrangement joins TRBV7-2 to TRBJ1-2, with a tentative D call TRBD1 (5 bases). Germline V lookup: CDR1 SGHTA, CDR2 FQGNSA. V was pared by 5 bases and J by 6 bases, with 16 bases between. This CDR3 spans 14 amino acids. DNA of the CDR3: TGTGCCAGCAGCACCTCCGGGACGCCGAATGGCTACACCTTC. Its protein is CASSTSGTPNGYTF.

The chain combines TRBV7-6 with TRBJ2-1; TRBD2 matches 8 bases. V shed 1 base, J shed 0 bases, and the junction held 5 bases outside the gene matches. The CDR3 is 17 residues long. The germline V gene encodes CDR1 SGHVS and CDR2 FNYEAQ. The CDR3 DNA reads TGTGCCAGCAGCTTAGATGTAGCGGGGAGCTCCTACAATGAGCAGTTCTTC. Translating it yields CASSLDVAGSSYNEQFF.